This TCR beta chain was sequenced for a study of blood T cells in healthy people across ages. Study findings and constraints: Diversity figures based on one million T cells were deemed too low.

In this sample, this clonotype turned up a few times. As yet, its antigen is unknown. Trimming took 5 bases from V and 3 from J, leaving 14 bases between them. The CDR3 is 14 amino acids. The germline gives CDR1 LNHDA, CDR2 SQIVND (reference sequence). Each sample yielded at least 6 million isolated PBMCs. PCR was performed a second time for roughly 7 to 12 cycles using a sample-barcoded 5' primer and a J-beta primer mix. Each CDR3 protein gets one entry after TCRdb re-called the 5' RACE reads with MiXCR. The profile shows about 570,000 distinct CDR3 sequences, 27% of them singletons. The genes are TRBV19 and TRBJ2-7; D may be TRBD2 (6 bases). Sequenced material: blood. The source is a woman in her 70s in good health. The CDR3 DNA follows: TGTGCCAGTAGTCCTCGGGAGAGTGGCTACGAGCAGTACTTC. Its translation is CASSPRESGYEQYF.